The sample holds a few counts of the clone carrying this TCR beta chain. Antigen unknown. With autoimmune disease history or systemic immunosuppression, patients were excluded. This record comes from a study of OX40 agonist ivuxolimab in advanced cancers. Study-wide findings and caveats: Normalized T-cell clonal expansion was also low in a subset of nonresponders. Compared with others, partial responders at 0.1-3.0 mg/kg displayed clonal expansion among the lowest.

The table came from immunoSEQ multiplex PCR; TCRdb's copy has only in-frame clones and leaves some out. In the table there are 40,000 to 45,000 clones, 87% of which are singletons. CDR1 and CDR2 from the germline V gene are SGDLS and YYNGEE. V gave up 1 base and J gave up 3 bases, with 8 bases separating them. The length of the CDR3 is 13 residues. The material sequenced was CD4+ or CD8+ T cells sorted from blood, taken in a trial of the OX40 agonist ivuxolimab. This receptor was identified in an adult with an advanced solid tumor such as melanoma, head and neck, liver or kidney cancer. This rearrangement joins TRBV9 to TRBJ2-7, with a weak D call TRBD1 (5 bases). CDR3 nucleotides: TGTGCCAGCAGCGTACAGGGCGACTACGAGCAGTACTTC. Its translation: CASSVQGDYEQYF.